The 7 T cell receptor beta chains below come from one sample, sequenced in a study of blood T cell repertoires in COVID-19. The table came from immunoSEQ multiplex PCR; TCRdb's copy has only in-frame clones and leaves some out. The table has some 46,000 clones, about 91% seen once. The sequencing sample was made of peripheral blood. All receptors come from a man aged 60-69 years with active COVID-19.

CDR3 amino acids: CASSRGGTNYNEQFF. CDR3 sequence (DNA): TGCGCCAGCAGCCGGGGGGGGACAAATTACAATGAGCAGTTCTTC. J is TRBJ2-1 and V is TRBV4-1; D may be TRBD2 (7 bases). V was clipped by 4 bases and J by 4 bases, with 14 bases between them. Germline values: CDR1 MGHRA, CDR2 YSYEKL. This CDR3 is built from 15 residues.

The rearrangement uses TRBV30 and TRBJ2-5, with 12 bases identical to TRBD2. V lost 4 bases to trimming and J lost 4 bases; unmatched junction nucleotides: 7. This CDR3 is 15 amino acids long. Germline loops: CDR1 GTSNPN, CDR2 SVGIG (reference sequence). The CDR3 region is CAWTKTSGSRETQYF. The DNA for the CDR3 is TGTGCCTGGACTAAGACTAGCGGGAGTAGAGAGACCCAGTACTTC.

CDR3: CASSQLYTATNEKLFF. CDR3 DNA sequence: TGTGCCAGCAGCCAGTTATATACAGCAACTAATGAAAAACTGTTTTTT. J is TRBJ1-4 and V is TRBV4-2; D is unclear. Germline loops: CDR1 LGHNA, CDR2 YNFKEQ. Trimming stripped 3 bases from V and 0 bases from J, with 11 bases between. The CDR3 has 16 amino acids.

This sequence joins TRBV2 and TRBJ1-5; 7 bases are shared with TRBD1. This CDR3 has 14 amino acids. After removal of 8 bases from V and 0 bases from J, the junction contained 4 bases not matched to a gene. Germline V gene lookup returns CDR1 SNHLY and CDR2 FYNNEI. DNA for the CDR3: TGTGCCAGCCACGGGACAGCTAGCAATCAGCCCCAGCATTTT. Translation: CASHGTASNQPQHF.

The chain carries TRBV12-3 or TRBV12-4 and TRBJ2-3, with D unclear. V lost 6 bases and J 6 bases, leaving 10 bases between the germline ends. This CDR3 spans 12 amino acids. The CDR3 sequence is CASSLSRDTQYF. The CDR3, as DNA: TGTGCCAGCAGCCTAAGCAGGGATACGCAGTATTTT.

V usage is TRBV28 and J usage is TRBJ1-3, with TRBD1 identical over 8 bases. Germline lookup yields CDR1 MDHEN and CDR2 SYDVKM. The CDR3 has 17 residues. The V segment lost 1 base and the J segment 5 bases; nucleotides outside the gene matches: 10. The CDR3 nucleotides are TGTGCCAGCAGTTTATCGCCCGGACAGGGTGGTAGAAACACCATATATTTT. Its translation is CASSLSPGQGGRNTIYF.

The chain couples TRBV5-4 to TRBJ2-3; D perhaps matches TRBD1 (5 bases). The V and J ends lost 4 bases and 2 bases respectively, with 11 bases between them. The CDR3 spans 14 residues. From germline, CDR1 is SGHNT and CDR2 YYREEE (reference sequence). CDR3: CASSLGHNTDTQYF. CDR3 coding DNA: TGTGCCAGCAGCCTTGGACACAACACAGATACGCAGTATTTT.